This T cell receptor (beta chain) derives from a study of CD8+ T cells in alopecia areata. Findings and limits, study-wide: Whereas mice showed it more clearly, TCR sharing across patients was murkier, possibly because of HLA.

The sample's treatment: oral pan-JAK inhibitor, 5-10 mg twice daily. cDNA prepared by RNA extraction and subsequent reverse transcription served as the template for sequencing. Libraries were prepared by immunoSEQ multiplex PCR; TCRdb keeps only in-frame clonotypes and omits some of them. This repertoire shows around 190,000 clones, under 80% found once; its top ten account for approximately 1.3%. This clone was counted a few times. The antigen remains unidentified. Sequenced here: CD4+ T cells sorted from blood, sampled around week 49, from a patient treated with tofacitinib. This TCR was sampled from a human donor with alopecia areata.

DNA of the CDR3: TGTGCCAGCAGCCGGGACAGGGTTAGCACAGATACGCAGTATTTT. As protein: CASSRDRVSTDTQYF. The chain joins TRBV7-2 to TRBJ2-3; 9 nucleotides line up with TRBD1. The CDR3 is 15 amino acids. Unmatched junction bases numbered 3, after V lost 5 bases and J lost 0 bases. The germline gives CDR1 SGHTA, CDR2 FQGNSA.